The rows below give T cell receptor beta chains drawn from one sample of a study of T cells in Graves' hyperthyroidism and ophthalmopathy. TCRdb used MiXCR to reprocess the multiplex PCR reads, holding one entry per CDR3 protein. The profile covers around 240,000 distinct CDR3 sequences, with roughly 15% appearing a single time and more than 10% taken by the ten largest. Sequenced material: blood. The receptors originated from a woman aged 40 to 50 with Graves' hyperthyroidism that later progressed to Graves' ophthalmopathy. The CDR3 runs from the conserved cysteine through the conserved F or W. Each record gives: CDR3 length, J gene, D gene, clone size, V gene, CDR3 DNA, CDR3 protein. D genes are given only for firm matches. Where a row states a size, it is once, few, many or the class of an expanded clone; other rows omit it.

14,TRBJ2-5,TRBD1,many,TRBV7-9,TGTGCCAGCAGCCCGGACAGGGAACGAGAGACCCAGTACTTC,CASSPDRERETQYF
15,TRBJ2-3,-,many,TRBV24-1,TGTGCCACCAGTGATTTGAGCCGGGAAACAGATACGCAGTATTTT,CATSDLSRETDTQYF
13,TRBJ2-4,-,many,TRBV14,TGTGCCAGCAGCCTCGAGGGGAAAAACATTCAGTACTTC,CASSLEGKNIQYF
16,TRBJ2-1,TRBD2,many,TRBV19,TGTGCCAGTAGGGTCAGCGGGGCCCTAGGGGACAATGAGCAGTTCTTC,CASRVSGALGDNEQFF
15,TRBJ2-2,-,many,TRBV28,TGTGCCAGCAGTCAAACGGGGTTCTTTGCCGGGGAGCTGTTTTTT,CASSQTGFFAGELFF
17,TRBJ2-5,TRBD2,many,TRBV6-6,TGTGCCAGCAGTTACTGCCTAGCGGGATGCTCCCAAGAGACCCAGTACTTC,CASSYCLAGCSQETQYF
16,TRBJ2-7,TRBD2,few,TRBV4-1,TGCGCCAGCAGCCAAGCCCCGGGACTAGTGATCTACGAGCAGTACTTC,CASSQAPGLVIYEQYF
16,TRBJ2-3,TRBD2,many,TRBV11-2,TGTGCCAGCAGCTTACGGGCTAGCGGGAGCACAGATACGCAGTATTTT,CASSLRASGSTDTQYF
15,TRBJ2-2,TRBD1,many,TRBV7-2,TGTGCCAGCAATAGTGGACAGGTCAGGACCGGGGAGCTGTTTTTT,CASNSGQVRTGELFF
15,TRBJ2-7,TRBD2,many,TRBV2,TGTGCCAGCAGTAGTCTAGCGGGAGTAACCTACGAGCAGTACTTC,CASSSLAGVTYEQYF
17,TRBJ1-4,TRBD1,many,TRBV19,TGTGCCAGTAGTATGGTAGCAGGGGGCGCGGTAGGTGAAAAACTGTTTTTT,CASSMVAGGAVGEKLFF
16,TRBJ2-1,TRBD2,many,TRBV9,TGTGCCAGCAGCGTCGGGGGACTAGCGGGAGTGGATGAGCAGTTCTTC,CASSVGGLAGVDEQFF
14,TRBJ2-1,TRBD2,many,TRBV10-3,TGTGCCATCAGTATAGCGGGAGGGAACAATGAGCAGTTCTTC,CAISIAGGNNEQFF
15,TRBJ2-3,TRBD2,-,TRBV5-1,TGCGCCAGCAGCTTGGGGGGGACTATCGAGAATACGCAGTATTTT,CASSLGGTIENTQYF
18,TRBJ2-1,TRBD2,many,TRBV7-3,TGTGCCAGCAGCTCCTCCCCCCGCGGACTAGCGGCCTTCAATGAGCAGTTCTTC,CASSSSPRGLAAFNEQFF
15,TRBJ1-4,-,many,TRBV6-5,TGTGCCAGCAGTTACTCGACTGCAACTAGTGAAAAACTGTTTTTT,CASSYSTATSEKLFF
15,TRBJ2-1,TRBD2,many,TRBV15,TGTGCCACCAGCGGGAGCGGGAGGGCCATCGATGAGCAGTTCTTC,CATSGSGRAIDEQFF
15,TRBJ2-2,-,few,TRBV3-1,TGTGCCAGCAGCCCGGAGACAGGGAACACCGGGGAGCTGTTTTTT,CASSPETGNTGELFF
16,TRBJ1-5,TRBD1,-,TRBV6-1,TGTGCCAGCAGTGAACGGGGACAGTATAGCAATCAGCCCCAGCATTTT,CASSERGQYSNQPQHF
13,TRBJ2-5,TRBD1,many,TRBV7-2,TGTGCCAGCAGCTTATGGTTGGGTCAGGGGGAGTACTTC,CASSLWLGQGEYF
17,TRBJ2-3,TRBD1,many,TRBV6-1,TGTGCCAGCAGATATAGGGAAGGGACAGCAACTACAGATACGCAGTATTTT,CASRYREGTATTDTQYF
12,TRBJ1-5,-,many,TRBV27,TGTGCCAGCAGGGGTGGCAATCAGCCCCAGCATTTT,CASRGGNQPQHF